The sample holds one count of the clone carrying this TCR beta chain. Antigen: not known. Researchers set a sequencing depth target of 1 in 200,000 to 1 in 1 million T cells. The data were produced by immunoSEQ multiplex PCR, yet TCRdb's version contains in-frame clones alone and is incomplete. The sample lists some 85,000 clones; roughly 80% were seen once. This entry is derived from a study of cytotoxic CD8 clonotypes in ibrutinib-treated CLL. Overall study results and limits: Sustained-remission patients were sampled at different times than progressing patients were. Ibrutinib response saw clonality rise, and progression saw it return toward baseline.

Trimming shortened V by 4 bases and J by 5 bases, and 18 bases separated the two germline ends. CDR1 and CDR2 (germline): SGHNT, YYREEE (reference sequence). This CDR3 has 15 amino acids. The TCR originated in a human donor with chronic lymphocytic leukemia. The V gene is TRBV5-4, the J gene TRBJ1-1, with a weak D call TRBD1 (6 bases). The material was PBMCs, obtained after 24 months of ibrutinib treatment. DNA of the CDR3: TGTGCCAGCAGCCCAACACTGGACAGAGAGACTGAAGCTTTCTTT. It yields the protein CASSPTLDRETEAFF.